This entry features one T cell receptor beta chain sequence. Using immunoSEQ multiplex PCR, the repertoire was profiled, and TCRdb retains in-frame clones only, with some absent. The table records 65,000 to 95,000 clones, around 83% of them present only once. The data belong to a study of OX40 agonist ivuxolimab in advanced cancers. CDR3 length: 11 amino acids. V lost 2 bases, J lost 13 bases, and 9 bases lay in between. CDR1 and CDR2 (germline): SNHLY, FYNNEI. This clonotype was sampled from an adult with an advanced solid tumor such as melanoma, head and neck, liver or kidney cancer. The genes are TRBV2 and TRBJ1-5; D is unresolved. Sample: CD4+ or CD8+ T cells sorted from blood, taken in a trial of the OX40 agonist ivuxolimab. The CDR3 region is CASSEFGKQHF. CDR3 bases: TGTGCCAGCAGTGAATTTGGAAAACAGCATTTT. The full variable domain, in which reference TRBV2 and TRBJ1-5 provide the parts outside the CDR3, is EPEVTQTPSHQVTQMGQEVILRCVPISNHLYFYWYRQILGQKVEFLVSFYNNEISEKSEIFDDQFSVERPDGSNFTLKIRSTKLEDSAMYFCASSEFGKQHFGDGTRLSIL.